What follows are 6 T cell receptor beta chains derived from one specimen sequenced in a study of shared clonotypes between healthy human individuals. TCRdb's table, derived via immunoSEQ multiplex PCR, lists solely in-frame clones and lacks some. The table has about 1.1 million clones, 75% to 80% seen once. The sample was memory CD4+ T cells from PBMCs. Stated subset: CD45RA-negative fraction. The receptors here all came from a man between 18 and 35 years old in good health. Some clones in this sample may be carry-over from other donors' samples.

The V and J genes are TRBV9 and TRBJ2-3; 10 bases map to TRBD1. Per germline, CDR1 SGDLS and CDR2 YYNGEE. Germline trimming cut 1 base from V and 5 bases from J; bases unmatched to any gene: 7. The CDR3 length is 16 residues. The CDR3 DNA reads TGTGCCAGCAGCGTAACGGGACAGGGGACCGGAGATACGCAGTATTTT. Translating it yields CASSVTGQGTGDTQYF.

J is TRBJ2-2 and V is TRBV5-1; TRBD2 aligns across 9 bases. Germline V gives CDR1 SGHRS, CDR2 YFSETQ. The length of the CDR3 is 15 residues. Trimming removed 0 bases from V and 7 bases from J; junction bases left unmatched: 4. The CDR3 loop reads CASSLELAGSGELFF. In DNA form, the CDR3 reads TGCGCCAGCAGCTTGGAGCTAGCGGGAAGCGGGGAGCTGTTTTTT.

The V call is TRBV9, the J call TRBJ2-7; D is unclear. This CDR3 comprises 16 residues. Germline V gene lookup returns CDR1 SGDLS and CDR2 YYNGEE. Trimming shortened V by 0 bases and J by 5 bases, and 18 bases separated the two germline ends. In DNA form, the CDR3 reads TGTGCCAGCAGCGTAGGCGAAAACCCTAGGCGGAACGAGCAGTACTTC. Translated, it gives CASSVGENPRRNEQYF.

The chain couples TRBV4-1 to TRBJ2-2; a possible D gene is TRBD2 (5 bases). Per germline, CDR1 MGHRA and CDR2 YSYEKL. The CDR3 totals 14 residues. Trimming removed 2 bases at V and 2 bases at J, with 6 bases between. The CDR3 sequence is CASSQRTNTGELFF. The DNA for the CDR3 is TGCGCCAGCAGCCAAAGGACTAACACCGGGGAGCTGTTTTTT.

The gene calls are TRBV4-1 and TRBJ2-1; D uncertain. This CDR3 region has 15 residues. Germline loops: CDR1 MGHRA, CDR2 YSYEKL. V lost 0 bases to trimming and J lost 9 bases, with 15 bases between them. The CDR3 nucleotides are TGCGCCAGCAGCCAAGATACGGGCCTCCTCTTTGAGCAGTTCTTC. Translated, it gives CASSQDTGLLFEQFF.

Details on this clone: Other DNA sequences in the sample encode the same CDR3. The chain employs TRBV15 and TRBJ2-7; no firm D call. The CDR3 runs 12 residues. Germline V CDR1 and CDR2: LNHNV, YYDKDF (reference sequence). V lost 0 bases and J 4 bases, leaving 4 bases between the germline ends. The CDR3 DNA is TGTGCCACCAGCAGAGATCCGTACGAGCAGTACTTC. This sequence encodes CATSRDPYEQYF.